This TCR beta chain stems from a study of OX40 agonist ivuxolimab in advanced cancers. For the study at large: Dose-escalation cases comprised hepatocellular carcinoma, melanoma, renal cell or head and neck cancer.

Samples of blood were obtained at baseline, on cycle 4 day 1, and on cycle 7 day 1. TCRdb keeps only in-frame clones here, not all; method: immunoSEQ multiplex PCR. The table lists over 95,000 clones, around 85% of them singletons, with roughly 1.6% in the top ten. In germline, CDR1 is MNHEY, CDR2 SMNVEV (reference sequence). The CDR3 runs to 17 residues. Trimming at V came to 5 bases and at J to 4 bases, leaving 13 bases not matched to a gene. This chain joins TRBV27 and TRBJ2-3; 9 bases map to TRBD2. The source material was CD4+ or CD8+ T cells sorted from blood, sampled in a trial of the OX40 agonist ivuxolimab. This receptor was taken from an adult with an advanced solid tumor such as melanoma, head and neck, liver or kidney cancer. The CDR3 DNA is TGTGCCAGCAGTCCCTGGGGGCGGGGGGGTTATGCAGATACGCAGTATTTT. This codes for CASSPWGRGGYADTQYF.